This is a list of T cell receptor beta chains from one sample in a study of control samples from healthy donors and cancer patients. Produced via immunoSEQ multiplex PCR; TCRdb's table is partial and in-frame only. The data contain 350,000 to 450,000 clones, 90% of them singletons. Sequencing was carried out using PBMCs. Receptors were obtained from a man in his forties with head and neck cancer. Both conserved end residues are part of each CDR3. D genes are given only for firm matches. Clone size is stated in some rows and not others, as once, few, many or a class when expanded.

abundance	d_gene	v_gene	j_gene	CDR3nt	CDR3aa
NA	TRBD1	TRBV10-1	TRBJ2-1	TGCGCCAGCAGTGAGTGGGGACAGGGAAACAATGAGCAGTTCTTC	CASSEWGQGNNEQFF
NA	NA	TRBV19	TRBJ2-1	TGTGCCAGTAGTATAGGAGGCGGGATGAAGTACAATGAGCAGTTCTTC	CASSIGGGMKYNEQFF
NA	NA	TRBV9	TRBJ1-3	TGTGCCAGCAGCGTAGAAGGAGCGGGAAACACCATATATTTT	CASSVEGAGNTIYF
NA	NA	TRBV6-5	TRBJ2-7	TGTGCCAGCAGTTTTACCGCGGGTAGCCCTTTCTCCGAGCAGTACTTC	CASSFTAGSPFSEQYF
NA	NA	TRBV7-9	TRBJ1-3	TGTGCCAGCAGCTTATGGCTCAGCTCTGGAAACACCATATATTTT	CASSLWLSSGNTIYF
NA	NA	TRBV12-3/TRBV12-4	TRBJ2-1	TGTGCCAGCAGCAAAGGGGTGGGTTTTGAGCAGTTCTTC	CASSKGVGFEQFF
NA	TRBD1	TRBV30	TRBJ1-6	TGTGCCTGGGCGGGACAGAAGAGCTCCTATAATTCACCCCTCCACTTT	CAWAGQKSSYNSPLHF
NA	NA	TRBV4-2	TRBJ2-3	TGTGCCAGCAGCCAAGATCAGGGGACTTGGGATACGCAGTATTTT	CASSQDQGTWDTQYF
once	NA	TRBV11-2	TRBJ2-1	TGTGCCAGCAGCTTAGGAGGGTTTGAGCAGTTCTTC	CASSLGGFEQFF
NA	TRBD1	TRBV5-1	TRBJ1-6	TGCGCCAGCAGCACCTCGCCGACAGGGGGCGTTTCACCCCTCCACTTT	CASSTSPTGGVSPLHF
NA	NA	TRBV5-1	TRBJ1-2	TGCGCCAGCAGCTTTGCTCAACAGGCGGGCGGCTACACCTTC	CASSFAQQAGGYTF
NA	NA	TRBV19	TRBJ1-1	TGTGCCAGTAGTCCAGGGACCGGGAACACTGAAGCTTTCTTT	CASSPGTGNTEAFF
NA	TRBD1	TRBV28	TRBJ2-7	TGTGCCAGCAGTCTACTACCGGGACAGGGCCCCTACGAGCAGTACTTC	CASSLLPGQGPYEQYF
NA	NA	TRBV11-2	TRBJ2-5	TGTGCCAGCCGCGCGGAACGTCTGAGGGAGACCCAGTACTTC	CASRAERLRETQYF
NA	NA	TRBV9	TRBJ2-5	TGTGCCAGCAGCGTAGGGGCAGACCTTGAGACCCAGTACTTC	CASSVGADLETQYF
NA	TRBD1	TRBV7-2	TRBJ2-3	TGTGCCAGCAGCTTAGTAGGTGACAGGGCTAATACGCAGTATTTT	CASSLVGDRANTQYF
once	TRBD1	TRBV6-5	TRBJ2-7	TGTGCCAGCAGTCTCCGGGACAGGGGGTCCTACGAGCAGTACTTC	CASSLRDRGSYEQYF
NA	NA	TRBV14	TRBJ1-1	TGTGCCAGCAGCCAAGAGATGTCAGTATTTGAAGCTTTCTTT	CASSQEMSVFEAFF
NA	TRBD2	TRBV7-3	TRBJ2-7	TGTGCCAGCAGCTTAGTAGCGGGAGGCGAGCAGTACTTC	CASSLVAGGEQYF
NA	TRBD1	TRBV28	TRBJ2-3	TGTGCCAGCAGTTTCTCGCGAGGGACAGGTGGAAGAACAGATACGCAGTATTTT	CASSFSRGTGGRTDTQYF
NA	NA	TRBV7-8	TRBJ1-4	TGTGCCAGCAGTTTCACGCAGCGTACAACTAATGAAAAACTGTTTTTT	CASSFTQRTTNEKLFF
NA	NA	TRBV28	TRBJ2-5	TGTGCCAGCAGCCGAAACAGGATTAAAGGGGAGACCCAGTACTTC	CASSRNRIKGETQYF
NA	NA	TRBV4-2	TRBJ1-6	TGTGCCAGCAGCCAAGACGTATTGGCCTCCTATAATTCACCCCTCCACTTT	CASSQDVLASYNSPLHF
NA	NA	TRBV6-5	TRBJ1-1	TGTGCCAGCAGTTACCGGAGGGGCCAGACGAACACTGAAGCTTTCTTT	CASSYRRGQTNTEAFF
once	NA	TRBV3-1/TRBV3-2	TRBJ2-7	TGTGCCAGCAGTCGCCAGGACCGGGAAGGAGAGCAGTACTTC	CASSRQDREGEQYF
NA	NA	TRBV30	TRBJ1-4	TGTGCCTGGAGTGTACCAGGGGAAAAACTGTTTTTT	CAWSVPGEKLFF
NA	NA	TRBV28	TRBJ1-5	TGTGCCAGCAGTCACGGCACAAAGAATCAGCCCCAGCATTTT	CASSHGTKNQPQHF
NA	NA	TRBV11-2	TRBJ2-3	TGTGCCAGCAGCCCCCGAGGGGGTTTCACAGATACGCAGTATTTT	CASSPRGGFTDTQYF
NA	NA	TRBV10-2	TRBJ1-2	TGCGCCAGCAGTGCGGGATTTAACTATGGCTACACCTTC	CASSAGFNYGYTF
few	NA	TRBV6-1	TRBJ1-1	TGTGCCAGCAGTGAATCTTGGGTGAACACTGAAGCTTTCTTT	CASSESWVNTEAFF
NA	TRBD2	TRBV4-1	TRBJ2-2	TGCGCCAGCAGCCGAGGGACTAGCGGGGGGGCCCACACCGGGGAGCTGTTTTTT	CASSRGTSGGAHTGELFF
few	TRBD1	TRBV28	TRBJ1-5	TGTGCCAGCAGTGGACAGGTGAGCAATCAGCCCCAGCATTTT	CASSGQVSNQPQHF
NA	NA	TRBV2	TRBJ1-1	TGTGCCAGCAGTCTGGGGGTCATGAACACTGAAGCTTTCTTT	CASSLGVMNTEAFF
NA	NA	TRBV30	TRBJ2-5	TGTGCCTGGAGTGTTCGCGGGGCCGCACAAGAGACCCAGTACTTC	CAWSVRGAAQETQYF
NA	TRBD1	TRBV2	TRBJ2-7	TGTGCCAGCAGTCTGGACAGGGCTTTCTACGAGCAGTACTTC	CASSLDRAFYEQYF
once	NA	TRBV19	TRBJ1-1	TGTGCCAGTAGTAAGACTGCTATGAACACTGAAGCTTTCTTT	CASSKTAMNTEAFF
NA	TRBD2	TRBV5-1	TRBJ2-5	TGCGCCAGCAGCTTACCGGGGGGCCAAGAGACCCAGTACTTC	CASSLPGGQETQYF
NA	TRBD2	TRBV19	TRBJ2-1	TGTGCCAGTAGTATAGATCGGGAGGGTGGTGAGCAGTTCTTC	CASSIDREGGEQFF
NA	NA	TRBV19	TRBJ1-1	TGTGCCAGCTCGGGGACAATGAACACTGAAGCTTTCTTT	CASSGTMNTEAFF
few	NA	TRBV3-1/TRBV3-2	TRBJ1-1	TGTGCCACCATGGATCCGGGTTCCGAAGCTTTCTTT	CATMDPGSEAFF
NA	TRBD1	TRBV5-6	TRBJ2-1	TGTGCCAGCAGCTTCTGGGAGACAGGGGAGGACAATGAGCAGTTCTTC	CASSFWETGEDNEQFF
NA	NA	TRBV6-4	TRBJ1-1	TGTGCCAGCAGTGAATTCGGTGTCCGTGATGAAGCTTTCTTT	CASSEFGVRDEAFF
NA	TRBD2	TRBV27	TRBJ2-2	TGTGCCAGCAGTTTACAGGCTAGCGGGACGAACACCGGGGAGCTGTTTTTT	CASSLQASGTNTGELFF
NA	NA	TRBV5-1	TRBJ1-4	TGCGCCAGCAGCTTGGGACGAGGGGATGGTAATGAAAAACTGTTTTTT	CASSLGRGDGNEKLFF
NA	TRBD1	TRBV24-1	TRBJ1-1	TGTGCCACCAGTGATCCGGACAGGGAGGGGACTGAAGCTTTCTTT	CATSDPDREGTEAFF
NA	NA	TRBV2	TRBJ2-7	TGTGCCAGCAGCCCCGGCGTCTACGAGCAGTACTTC	CASSPGVYEQYF
NA	TRBD1	TRBV29-1	TRBJ1-5	TGCAGCGTTGGGACAGGCCAGCCCCAGCATTTT	CSVGTGQPQHF
NA	NA	TRBV7-2	TRBJ2-5	TGTGCCAGCAGCCCACGGAGGGGAAGGCAAGAGACCCAGTACTTC	CASSPRRGRQETQYF
NA	TRBD2	TRBV5-4	TRBJ2-5	TGTGCCAGCAGAGTTGGACTAGCGGAGAACCAAGAGACCCAGTACTTC	CASRVGLAENQETQYF
NA	NA	TRBV19	TRBJ1-5	TGTGCCAGTAGTACCCCCAGGGGTTTCAATCAGCCCCAGCATTTT	CASSTPRGFNQPQHF
NA	TRBD2	TRBV2	TRBJ2-3	TGTGCCAGCAGGTTCCCCGGGGGGGCTTCTACGCAGTATTTT	CASRFPGGASTQYF
NA	TRBD2	TRBV9	TRBJ2-7	TGTGCCAGCAGCGTAGGGTACCAGGGACTAGCGGCAATCTCCTACGAGCAGTACTTC	CASSVGYQGLAAISYEQYF
few	TRBD1	TRBV12-3/TRBV12-4	TRBJ1-5	TGTGCCAGCAGTCCGGACAGGGGACCGCCCCAGCATTTT	CASSPDRGPPQHF
NA	TRBD2	TRBV6-2/TRBV6-3	TRBJ2-7	TGTGCCAGCAGTGGGACTAGCGGGCGCCCCTACGAGCAGTACTTC	CASSGTSGRPYEQYF